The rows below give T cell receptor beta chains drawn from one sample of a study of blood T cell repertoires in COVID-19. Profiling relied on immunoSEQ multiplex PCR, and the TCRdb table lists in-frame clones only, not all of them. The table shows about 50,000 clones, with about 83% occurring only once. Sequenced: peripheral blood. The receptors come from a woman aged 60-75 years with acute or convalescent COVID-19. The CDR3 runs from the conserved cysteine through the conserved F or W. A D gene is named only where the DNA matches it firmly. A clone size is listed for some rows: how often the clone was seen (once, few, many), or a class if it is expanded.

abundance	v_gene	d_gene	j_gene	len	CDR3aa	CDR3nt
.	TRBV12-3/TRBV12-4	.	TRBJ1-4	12	CASSPWGDKLFF	TGTGCCAGCAGTCCCTGGGGGGACAAACTGTTTTTT
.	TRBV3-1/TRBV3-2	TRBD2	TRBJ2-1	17	CASSQERAGVSYNEQFF	TGTGCCAGCAGCCAAGAACGGGCGGGAGTTTCCTACAATGAGCAGTTCTTC
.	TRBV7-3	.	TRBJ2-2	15	CASSVLAGAGGELFF	TGTGCCAGCAGCGTATTGGCAGGGGCGGGCGGGGAGCTGTTTTTT
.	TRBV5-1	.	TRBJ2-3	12	CASSLATDTQYF	TGCGCCAGCAGCTTAGCAACAGATACGCAGTATTTT
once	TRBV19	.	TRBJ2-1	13	CASTERSYNEQFF	TGTGCCAGTACGGAGCGCTCCTACAATGAGCAGTTCTTC
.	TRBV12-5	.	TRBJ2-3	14	CASGSLLASDTQYF	TGTGCTAGTGGTTCCCTTCTAGCGTCAGATACGCAGTATTTT
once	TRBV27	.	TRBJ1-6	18	CASSLRAGDLSYNSPLHF	TGTGCCAGCAGTTTGAGAGCAGGGGACCTCTCCTATAATTCACCCCTCCACTTT
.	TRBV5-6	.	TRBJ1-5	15	CASSLEGSSNQPQHF	TGTGCCAGCAGCTTGGAGGGGTCTAGCAATCAGCCCCAGCATTTT
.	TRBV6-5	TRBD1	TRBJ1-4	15	CASSDDMGTVGKLFF	TGTGCCAGCAGCGACGATATGGGGACAGTTGGAAAACTGTTTTTT
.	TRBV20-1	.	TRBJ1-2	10	CSIWSYGYTF	TGCAGCATTTGGAGCTATGGCTACACCTTC
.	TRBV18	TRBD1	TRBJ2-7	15	CASSPFGQGGYEQYF	TGTGCCAGCTCACCCTTCGGACAGGGGGGATACGAGCAGTACTTC
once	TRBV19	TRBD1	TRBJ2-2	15	CASSIYRQGAGELFF	TGTGCCAGTAGTATCTACAGACAGGGGGCCGGGGAGCTGTTTTTT
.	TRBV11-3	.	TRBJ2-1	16	CASSPAGTPSTNEQFF	TGTGCCAGCAGCCCGGCCGGGACACCTTCAACAAATGAGCAGTTCTTC
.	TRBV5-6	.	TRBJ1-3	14	CASSFGPSGDTIYF	TGTGCCAGCAGCTTTGGCCCCAGCGGAGACACCATATATTTT
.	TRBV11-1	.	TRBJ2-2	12	CASSLAVGELFF	TGTGCCAGCAGCTTAGCCGTGGGGGAGCTGTTTTTT
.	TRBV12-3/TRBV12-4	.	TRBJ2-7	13	CASRTPSGRGLYF	TGTGCCAGCAGAACACCGTCGGGGCGGGGTTTGTACTTC
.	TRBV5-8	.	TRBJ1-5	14	CASSPVGGNQPQHF	TGTGCCAGCAGCCCTGTCGGGGGCAATCAGCCCCAGCATTTT